The table lists the clone carrying this T cell receptor beta chain with a count of one. This record belongs to a study of T cell responses to AZD1222 COVID-19 vaccine. Germline loops: CDR1 MNHEY, CDR2 SMNVEV (reference sequence). The ends were cut back, 10 bases at V and 15 bases at J, with 19 bases in the middle. The CDR3 sequence is 11 residues long. The repertoire was sequenced with immunoSEQ multiplex PCR; TCRdb's copy has only in-frame clones and lacks some. The sample lists about 110,000 clones, 85% to 90% occurring once. The starting material was peripheral blood, obtained on day 0 of AZD1222 vaccination. The chain is built from TRBV27 and TRBJ2-1; D call uncertain. This sequence was found in an adult in good health. The CDR3 DNA sequence: TGTGCCAATCCACCCGGTGTTTATTTGTTCTTC. Amino acids: CANPPGVYLFF.